Presented here are 15 T cell receptor beta chains from one specimen sequenced in a study of CD8+ T cells in alopecia areata. It was cDNA, reverse transcribed from extracted RNA, that served as the sequencing template. The repertoire was sequenced with immunoSEQ multiplex PCR; TCRdb's copy has only in-frame clones and lacks some. Among about 110,000 clones listed, 58% were seen once. Sample: NKG2D-low CD8+ T cells sorted from blood. These receptors came from a human donor with alopecia areata.

The chain combines TRBV5-1 with TRBJ2-2; TRBD2 matches at 9 bases. From germline, CDR1 is SGHRS and CDR2 YFSETQ. There are 14 residues in the CDR3. Trimming took 4 bases from V and 13 from J; bases not matched to a gene: 11. As DNA, the CDR3 is TGCGCCAGCAGCCCGCAGTCAGCGGGGGGTTCGCTGTTTTTT. This encodes CASSPQSAGGSLFF.

The J gene is TRBJ2-1, the V gene TRBV5-4, with 7 bases matching TRBD2. This CDR3 comprises 12 residues. V lost 2 bases to trimming and J lost 10 bases; unmatched junction nucleotides: 3. Germline CDR1 and CDR2: SGHNT and YYREEE (reference sequence). The CDR3 nucleotides are TGTGCCAGCAGCTTTGGTAGCGGGGAGCAGTTCTTC. Its translation is CASSFGSGEQFF.

This clone was recorded a few times. V usage is TRBV7-9 and J usage is TRBJ2-5; 8 nucleotides agree with TRBD2. Losses at the gene ends were 2 bases for V and 5 bases for J; bases not matched to a gene: 7. Per germline, CDR1 SEHNR and CDR2 FQNEAQ (reference sequence). The CDR3 runs to 15 residues. The CDR3 region has the DNA TGTGCCAGCAGCTTATGGAATAGCGGGAAGGAGACCCAGTACTTC. This sequence encodes CASSLWNSGKETQYF.

The CDR3 nucleotides read TGTGCCAGCAGTTTATTTGGTCTAGCGGGAGGTCGAGAGCAGTACTTC. It yields the protein CASSLFGLAGGREQYF. The genes are TRBV27 and TRBJ2-7, with TRBD2 matching 11 bases. Germline-derived CDR1 and CDR2 are MNHEY and SMNVEV (reference sequence). J gave up 7 bases and V 1 base, and 9 bases lay outside the gene matches. The CDR3 has 16 residues.

CDR3 nucleotide sequence: TGTGCCAGCAGCGACAGGGTTAGGTCCTACAATGAGCAGTTCTTC. It yields the protein CASSDRVRSYNEQFF. V and J are TRBV7-3 and TRBJ2-1; 7 bases agree with TRBD1. The CDR3 has 15 amino acids. The junction had 5 bases not matched to a gene; V was cut back by 5 bases and J by 1 base. The germline V gene has CDR1 SGHTA and CDR2 FQGTGA.

This rearrangement joins TRBV19 to TRBJ2-1; D remains unclear. The V end was cut by 1 base, the J end by 1 base, with 14 bases between. The CDR3 covers 17 residues. CDR1 LNHDA and CDR2 SQIVND come from the germline V gene (reference sequence). The CDR3 bases are TGTGCCAGTAGTATAGTTTTAAGCAATCCGTCCTACAATGAGCAGTTCTTC. It encodes CASSIVLSNPSYNEQFF.

V and J are TRBV6-5 and TRBJ2-7; D unresolved. Germline lookup yields CDR1 MNHEY and CDR2 SVGAGI. CDR3 length equals 12 residues. Trimming removed 8 bases from V and 3 bases from J, with 11 bases in between. This CDR3 is CASGEQIYEQYF. DNA for the CDR3: TGTGCCAGCGGGGAACAGATCTACGAGCAGTACTTC.

CDR3 sequence reads: CASTGRGNTEAFF. The CDR3 DNA is TGTGCCAGCACTGGCAGGGGAAACACTGAAGCTTTCTTT. This rearrangement joins TRBV6-1 to TRBJ1-1; TRBD1 might be the D (6 bases). CDR3 length: 13 amino acids. Germline CDR1 reads MNHNS; CDR2 reads SASEGT. V was trimmed by 7 bases and J by 2 bases, leaving 11 bases between them.

This chain links TRBV11-2 with TRBJ1-1, with unresolved D. Germline V CDR1 and CDR2: SGHAT, FQNNGV. The CDR3 extends over 12 amino acids. Trimming cost V 2 bases and J 4 bases, with 5 bases left between them. CDR3 region: CASSLRVTEAFF. CDR3 DNA sequence: TGTGCCAGCAGCTTAAGGGTCACTGAAGCTTTCTTT.

V is TRBV7-8 and J is TRBJ2-1; D is ambiguous. Between the trimmed V and J ends, which lost 2 bases and 9 bases, there was a span of 5 bases. The CDR3 extends over 11 amino acids. Per the germline V gene, CDR1 is SGHVS and CDR2 is FQNEAQ. CDR3 amino acids: CASSLLAEQFF. The DNA for the CDR3 is TGTGCCAGCAGCTTATTAGCTGAGCAGTTCTTC.

CDR3 nucleotide sequence: TGTGCCAGCAGTTTATCGCGGTCGGGACAGTGGGTAACAGATACGCAGTATTTT. Translated: CASSLSRSGQWVTDTQYF. The V and J genes are TRBV27 and TRBJ2-3; 7 bases agree with TRBD1. Germline V gives CDR1 MNHEY, CDR2 SMNVEV (reference sequence). This CDR3 has 18 residues. Trimming cost V 0 bases and J 3 bases; bases outside gene matches: 12.

This rearrangement joins TRBV4-1 to TRBJ2-1; 10 nucleotides align to TRBD2. Germline V gene lookup returns CDR1 MGHRA and CDR2 YSYEKL. This CDR3 comprises 16 residues. J gave up 10 bases and V 0 bases, and 9 bases lay outside the gene matches. The CDR3 is CASSQDGLAGAKEQFF. As DNA, the CDR3 is TGCGCCAGCAGCCAAGATGGTCTAGCGGGAGCGAAGGAGCAGTTCTTC.

This CDR3 is CASRSTLSYEQYF. The CDR3 coding sequence is TGTGCCAGCAGATCCACCCTTTCCTACGAGCAGTACTTC. The chain couples TRBV27 to TRBJ2-7; D remains unclear. Trimming removed 6 bases from V and 1 base from J, with 10 bases in between. The CDR3 extends over 13 amino acids. In germline, CDR1 is MNHEY, CDR2 SMNVEV (reference sequence).

V and J are TRBV9 and TRBJ2-3; TRBD2 matches at 8 bases. CDR1 and CDR2 (germline): SGDLS, YYNGEE. The CDR3 covers 17 residues. V lost 4 bases, J lost 1 base, and 11 bases stayed unmatched. The CDR3 nucleotides read TGTGCCAGCAGCCCGCAAGCGGGAGCGACGGGCACAGATACGCAGTATTTT. Protein: CASSPQAGATGTDTQYF. Full variable domain (remainder filled in from reference TRBV9 and TRBJ2-3): DSGVTQTPKHLITATGQRVTLRCSPRSGDLSVYWYQQSLDQGLQFLIQYYNGEERAKGNILERFSAQQFPDLHSELNLSSLELGDSALYFCASSPQAGATGTDTQYFGPGTRLTVL.

Here the CDR3 DNA reads TGTGCCAGCAGCGGGGGACAGGGTATACGAGGGACAGATACGCAGTATTTT. It is translated as CASSGGQGIRGTDTQYF. V usage is TRBV7-9 and J usage is TRBJ2-3; TRBD1 matches at 9 bases. There are 17 residues in the CDR3. The germline CDR1 and CDR2 sequences are SEHNR and FQNEAQ (reference sequence). The V gene end was trimmed by 5 bases and the J gene end by 3 bases; junction bases not matched to a gene: 12.